This T cell receptor beta chain was sequenced during a study of shared clonotypes between healthy human individuals. Study outcomes and limitations: Researchers sampled only blood; tissue repertoires likely differ. Among donors, the sharing of clonotypes was expected to be influenced by sequencing depth.

Germline V gives CDR1 MDHEN, CDR2 SYDVKM. This CDR3 contains 14 residues. Germline trimming cut 1 base from V and 10 bases from J; bases unmatched to any gene: 5. Genomic DNA of every subset was divided equally among multiple immunoSEQ plates. The sequenced material, unsorted PBMC DNA, was run on ten immunoSEQ deep assay plates. Generated by immunoSEQ multiplex PCR, the TCRdb table keeps only in-frame clones and is missing some. The sample holds about 490,000 clones, approximately 81% seen once. Concerning this clone: Its antigen is undetermined.

This TCR came from a woman aged 40 to 55 in good health. Some clones in this sample may be carry-over from other donors' samples. The rearrangement uses TRBV28 and TRBJ2-1; TRBD2 matches 9 bases. Sequences were obtained from PBMCs. The CDR3 DNA is TGTGCCAGCAGTTTATCCCCTCTAGCGGGGGAGCAGTTCTTC. As protein: CASSLSPLAGEQFF.